This TCR beta chain was sequenced in a study of blood T cell repertoires in COVID-19. In the study overall: From the United States, Italy and Spain came samples of acute and convalescent COVID-19. PBMCs, B-cell-depleted T cells, or T cells provided the cDNA or gDNA that made up the material.

The assay was immunoSEQ multiplex PCR, and TCRdb's table has in-frame clones only and misses some. The sample shows about 170,000 clones, approximately 83% of them seen only once. This clone appeared once. This CDR3 has 12 residues. The V segment lost 6 bases and the J segment 11 bases; nucleotides outside the gene matches: 8. Germline V gene lookup returns CDR1 SNHLY and CDR2 FYNNEI. The chain joins TRBV2 to TRBJ2-7, with 9 bases identical to TRBD1. Sequencing was performed on peripheral blood. The source of this sequence is a human donor with acute or convalescent COVID-19. The donor label of this sample is uncertain. CDR3 loop: CASRGDREGKYF. CDR3 nucleotides: TGTGCCAGCAGGGGGGACAGGGAGGGGAAGTACTTC.